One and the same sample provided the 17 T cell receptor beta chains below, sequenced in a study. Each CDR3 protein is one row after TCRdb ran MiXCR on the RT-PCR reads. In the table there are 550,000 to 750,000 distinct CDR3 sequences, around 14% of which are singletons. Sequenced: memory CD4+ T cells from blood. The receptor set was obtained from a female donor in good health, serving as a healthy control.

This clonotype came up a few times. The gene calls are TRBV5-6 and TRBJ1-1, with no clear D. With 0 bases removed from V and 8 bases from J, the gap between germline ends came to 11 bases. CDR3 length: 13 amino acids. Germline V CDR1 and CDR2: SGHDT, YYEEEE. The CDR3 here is CASSLVSSGEAFF. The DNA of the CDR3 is TGTGCCAGCAGCTTGGTCAGTTCGGGCGAAGCTTTCTTT. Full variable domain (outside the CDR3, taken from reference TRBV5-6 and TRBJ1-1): DAGVTQSPTHLIKTRGQQVTLRCSPKSGHDTVSWYQQALGQGPQFIFQYYEEEERQRGNFPDRFSGHQFPNYSSELNVNALLLGDSALYLCASSLVSSGEAFFGQGTRLTVV.

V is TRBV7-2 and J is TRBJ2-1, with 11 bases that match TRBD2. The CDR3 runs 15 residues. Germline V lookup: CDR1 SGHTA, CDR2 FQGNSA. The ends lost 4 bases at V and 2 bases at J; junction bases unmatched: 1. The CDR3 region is CASSYSGGAYNEQFF. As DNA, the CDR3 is TGTGCCAGCAGCTATAGCGGGGGGGCCTACAATGAGCAGTTCTTC.

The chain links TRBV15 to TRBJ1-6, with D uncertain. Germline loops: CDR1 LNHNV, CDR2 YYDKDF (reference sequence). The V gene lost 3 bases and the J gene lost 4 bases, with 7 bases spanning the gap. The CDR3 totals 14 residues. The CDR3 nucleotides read TGTGCCACCAGCAGTAGAGTATATAATTCACCCCTCCACTTT. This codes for CATSSRVYNSPLHF.

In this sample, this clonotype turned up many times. The CDR3 nucleotides read TGCAGTGCTAGAGATCGGTTAGGGTTCGATGAGCAGTTCTTC. Amino acid sequence: CSARDRLGFDEQFF. This sequence joins TRBV20-1 and TRBJ2-1; D not certain. Looked up from germline, CDR1 is DFQATT and CDR2 is SNEGSKA (reference sequence). The CDR3 spans 14 residues. The ends were cut back, 0 bases at V and 8 bases at J, with 14 bases in the middle.

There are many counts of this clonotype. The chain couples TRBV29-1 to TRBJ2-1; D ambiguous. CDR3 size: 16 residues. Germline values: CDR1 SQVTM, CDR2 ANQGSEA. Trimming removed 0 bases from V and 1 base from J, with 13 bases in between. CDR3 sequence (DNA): TGCAGCGTTGAAGATCCAGTTAGTTCGTCCTACAATGAGCAGTTCTTC. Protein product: CSVEDPVSSSYNEQFF.

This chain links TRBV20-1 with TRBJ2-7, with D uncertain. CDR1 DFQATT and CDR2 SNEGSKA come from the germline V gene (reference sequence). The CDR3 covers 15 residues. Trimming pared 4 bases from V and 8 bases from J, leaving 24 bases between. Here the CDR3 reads CSAKAWQSLPKQQYF. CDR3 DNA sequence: TGCAGTGCTAAAGCGTGGCAGAGCTTACCAAAGCAGCAGTACTTC.

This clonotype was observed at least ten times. The CDR3: CASSYRGDTEAFF. The CDR3 coding sequence is TGTGCCAGCAGTTACAGGGGAGACACTGAAGCTTTCTTT. The V gene is TRBV6-5, the J gene TRBJ1-1; possible D gene TRBD1, 5 bases. CDR3 length: 13 amino acids. Germline loops: CDR1 MNHEY, CDR2 SVGAGI. Trimming shortened V by 2 bases and J by 3 bases, and 7 bases separated the two germline ends.

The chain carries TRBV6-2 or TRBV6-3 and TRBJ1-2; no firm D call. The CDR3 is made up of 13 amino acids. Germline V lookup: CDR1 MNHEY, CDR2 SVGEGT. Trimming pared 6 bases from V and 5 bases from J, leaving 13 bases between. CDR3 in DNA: TGTGCCAGCAGCAAGGAGGGTTTGTATGGCTACACCTTC. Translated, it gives CASSKEGLYGYTF.

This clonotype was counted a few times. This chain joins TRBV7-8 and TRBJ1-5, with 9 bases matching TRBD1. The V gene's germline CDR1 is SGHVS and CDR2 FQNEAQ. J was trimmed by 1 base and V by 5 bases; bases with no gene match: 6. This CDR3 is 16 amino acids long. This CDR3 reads CASSQQGAGSNQPQHF. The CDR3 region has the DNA TGTGCCAGCAGCCAACAGGGGGCGGGGAGCAATCAGCCCCAGCATTTT.

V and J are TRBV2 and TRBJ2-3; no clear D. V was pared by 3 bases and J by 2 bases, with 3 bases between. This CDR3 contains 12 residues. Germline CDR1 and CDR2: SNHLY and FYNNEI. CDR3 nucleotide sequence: TGTGCCAGCAGTGATGTCACAGATACGCAGTATTTT. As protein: CASSDVTDTQYF.

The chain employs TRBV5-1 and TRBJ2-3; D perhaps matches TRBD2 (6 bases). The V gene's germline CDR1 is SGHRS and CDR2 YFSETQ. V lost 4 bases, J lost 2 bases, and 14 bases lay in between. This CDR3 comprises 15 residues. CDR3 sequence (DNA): TGCGCCAGCAGCCTAACTTTAGCGGACACAGATACGCAGTATTTT. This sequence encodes CASSLTLADTDTQYF.

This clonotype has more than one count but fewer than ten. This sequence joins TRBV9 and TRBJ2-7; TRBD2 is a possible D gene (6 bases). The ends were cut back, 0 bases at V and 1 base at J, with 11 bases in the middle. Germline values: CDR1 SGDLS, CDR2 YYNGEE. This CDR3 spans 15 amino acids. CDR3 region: CASSVEVSGSYEQYF. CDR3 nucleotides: TGTGCCAGCAGCGTAGAGGTTAGCGGATCCTACGAGCAGTACTTC.

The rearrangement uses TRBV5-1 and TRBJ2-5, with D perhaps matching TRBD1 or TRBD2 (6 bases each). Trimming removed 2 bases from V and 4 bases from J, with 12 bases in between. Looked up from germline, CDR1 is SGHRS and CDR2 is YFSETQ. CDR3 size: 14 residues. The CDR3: CASSFSRGGETQYF. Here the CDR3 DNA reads TGCGCCAGCAGCTTCAGCAGGGGAGGAGAGACCCAGTACTTC.

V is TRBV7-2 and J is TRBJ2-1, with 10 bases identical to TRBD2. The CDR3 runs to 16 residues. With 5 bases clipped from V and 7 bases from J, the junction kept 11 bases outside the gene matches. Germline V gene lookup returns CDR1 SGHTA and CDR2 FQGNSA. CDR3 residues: CASSAKSGGARNEQFF. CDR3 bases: TGTGCCAGCAGCGCCAAAAGCGGGGGGGCCCGGAATGAGCAGTTCTTC.

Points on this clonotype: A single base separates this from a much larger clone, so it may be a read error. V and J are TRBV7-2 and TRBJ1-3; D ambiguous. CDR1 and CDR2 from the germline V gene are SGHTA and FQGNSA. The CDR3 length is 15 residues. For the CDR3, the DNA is TGTGCCAGCAGCTTAGCAGGGAGCTCTGTAAACACCATATATTTT. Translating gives CASSLAGSSVNTIYF.

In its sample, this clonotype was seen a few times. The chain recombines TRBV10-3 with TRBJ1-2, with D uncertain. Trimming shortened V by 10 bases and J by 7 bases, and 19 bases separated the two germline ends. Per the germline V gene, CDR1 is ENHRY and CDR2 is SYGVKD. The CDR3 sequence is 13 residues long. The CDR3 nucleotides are TGTGCCACCCACCACCAGAACCTCCCTGGCTACACCTTC. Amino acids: CATHHQNLPGYTF.

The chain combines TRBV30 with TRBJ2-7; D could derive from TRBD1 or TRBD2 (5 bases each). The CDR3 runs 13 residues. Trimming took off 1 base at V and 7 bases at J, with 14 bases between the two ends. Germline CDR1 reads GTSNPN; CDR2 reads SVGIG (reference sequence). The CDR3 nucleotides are TGTGCCTGGAGTGCAGGGACCTTGCGGGAGCAGTACTTC. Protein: CAWSAGTLREQYF.